This T cell receptor (beta chain) appears in the sequencing data of a study of Graves' ophthalmopathy and Graves' hyperthyroidism listed by TCRdb under 2018. Broadly, across the study: Peripheral blood was collected at initial diagnosis, before any treatment. The study used TCR beta repertoire signatures to distinguish Graves' ophthalmopathy from Graves' hyperthyroidism and to predict progression to ophthalmopathy. In total, 135 blood samples were TCR-sequenced: 40 to 45 ophthalmopathy, under 80 hyperthyroidism and some 17 hyperthyroidism-to-ophthalmopathy patients. A discovery set of 100 patients (43 ophthalmopathy, 55 to 60 stable hyperthyroidism) was enrolled to explore V-J signatures distinguishing ophthalmopathy from hyperthyroidism. An independent validation cohort comprised 18 to 20 hyperthyroidism patients and over 15 patients who later progressed from hyperthyroidism to ophthalmopathy. In several hyperthyroidism patients, the T-cell repertoire of thyroid tissue was compared with the T-cell repertoire of blood. Following sample collection, hyperthyroidism patients were given methimazole at a starting dose of 30 mg daily, and ophthalmopathy patients were given high-dose intravenous methylprednisolone. What the study reported, not specific to this receptor: No statistical method was used to predetermine the sample size, and group allocation was not hidden from the investigators. In validation, the model predicted ophthalmopathy progression with about 71% sensitivity and around 72% specificity; some 13 predicted patients were CT-confirmed with GO in a median of around 6 months. Most expanded thyroid clonotypes with a frequency above 0.001 also appeared in blood, which suggests that blood repertoires may reflect the immune response in the thyroid. In cross-validation, the 13-signature model distinguished ophthalmopathy from stable hyperthyroidism with approximately 90% sensitivity and 81% to 82% specificity, while in the test set the corresponding values were approximately 80% and 75%.

This clonotype was recorded only once. It has no known antigen specificity. The DNA is omitted, as the CDR3 cannot be located on it reliably, and the CDR3 follows TCRdb's listing. TCR beta CDR3 regions were amplified from RNA transcripts for repertoire sequencing. A first-round RT-PCR used HTBI primers with the Qiagen OneStep RT-PCR kit, followed by a second-round multiplex PCR, size selection and purification. Libraries were sequenced on an Illumina HiSeq2000 using paired-end 100 bp reads. The authors processed their data as follows. SOAPnuke was used to process the reads, removing any read that contained adapters or uncalled bases, had a mean Phred below 15, or lacked an exact match to the constant primer or identifier. High-quality paired reads were merged with COPE v1.2.5. Unique nucleotide sequences were defined as clonotypes and aligned to IMGT TRB V, D and J references using MiTCR v1.1. The analysis was limited to V-J combinations with a frequency above 0.0001, which together covered approximately 99% of repertoires. For each V-J combination, a TCR clonal expansion and chaos score was defined as the ratio of F50 clonal expansion to chaos observed in the TCRdist matrix. Welch's t-statistics and random forest were used to reduce features to about 13 V-J combinations, which were fed into a naive Bayes classifier. The Morisita-Horn index was used to measure how similar the thyroid and blood repertoires were. TCRdb reanalyzed the raw reads on its own, using fastp at Q25 for trimming and MiXCR for clone calling, and kept in-frame beta chains. Rows with one shared CDR3 protein collapse into an entry with the most common genes and DNA. The V and J calls come from TCRdb's annotation, not from the publication. The sample table records 240,000 or so distinct CDR3 sequences; 40% to 50% of these occur just once. About 45% of the sample is held by the ten biggest clonotypes.

The germline V gene supplies CDR1 MGHDK and CDR2 SYGVNS. The CDR3 goes from the cysteine to the phenylalanine over 17 residues. Ophthalmopathy patients were characterized by moderately to severely active disease, a Clinical Activity Score of at least 3, a NOSPECS grade of at least 4, and a disease duration under 3 months. Patients with other autoimmune diseases, uncontrolled infections, pregnancy or lactation were excluded from the study. Diagnosis was based on clinical symptoms, serum thyroxine, TRAb, thyroid ultrasound and orbital computed tomography. Using Ficoll-Paque density gradient centrifugation, PBMCs were isolated from about 10 ml of fresh peripheral blood. Total RNA was extracted with Trizol reagent and quality-checked on an Agilent 2100 Bioanalyzer.

Sequenced: peripheral blood. The rearranged segments are TRBV25-1 and TRBJ2-2; the listed D gene, TRBD2, was not tested against the DNA. The origin of this receptor is an adult man with Graves' ophthalmopathy. This receptor carries the CDR3 CACSASSPSGKTGELFF.